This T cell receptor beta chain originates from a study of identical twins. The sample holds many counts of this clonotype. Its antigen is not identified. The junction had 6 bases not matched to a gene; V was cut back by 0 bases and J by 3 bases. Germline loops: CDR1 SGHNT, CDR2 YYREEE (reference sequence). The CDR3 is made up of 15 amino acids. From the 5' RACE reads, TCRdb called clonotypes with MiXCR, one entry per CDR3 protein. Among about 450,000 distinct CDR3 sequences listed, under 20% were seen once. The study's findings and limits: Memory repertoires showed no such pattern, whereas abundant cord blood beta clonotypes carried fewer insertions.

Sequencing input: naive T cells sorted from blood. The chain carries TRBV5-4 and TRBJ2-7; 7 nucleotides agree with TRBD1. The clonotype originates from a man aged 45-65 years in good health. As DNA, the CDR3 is TGTGCCAGCAGCTTGGAGTCAGGGGGTTACTACGAGCAGTACTTC. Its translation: CASSLESGGYYEQYF.